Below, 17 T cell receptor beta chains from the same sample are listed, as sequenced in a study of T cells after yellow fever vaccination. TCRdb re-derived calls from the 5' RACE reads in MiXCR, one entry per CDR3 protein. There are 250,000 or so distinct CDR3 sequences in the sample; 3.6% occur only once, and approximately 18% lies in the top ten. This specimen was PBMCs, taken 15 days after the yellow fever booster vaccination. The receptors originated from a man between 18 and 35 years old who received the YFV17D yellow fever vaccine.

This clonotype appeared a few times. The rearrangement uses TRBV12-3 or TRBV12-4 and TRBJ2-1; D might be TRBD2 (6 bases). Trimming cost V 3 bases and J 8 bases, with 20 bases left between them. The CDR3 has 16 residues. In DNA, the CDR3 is TGTGCCAGCAGTTTTCCGCGGACTATCTCTCCCCATGAGCAGTTCTTC. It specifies CASSFPRTISPHEQFF.

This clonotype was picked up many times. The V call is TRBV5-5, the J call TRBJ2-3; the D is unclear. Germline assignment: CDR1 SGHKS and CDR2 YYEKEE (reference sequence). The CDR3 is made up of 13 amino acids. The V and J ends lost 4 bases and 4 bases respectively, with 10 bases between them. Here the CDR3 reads CASSRNVPDTQYF. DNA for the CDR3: TGTGCCAGCAGCCGAAACGTACCAGATACGCAGTATTTT.

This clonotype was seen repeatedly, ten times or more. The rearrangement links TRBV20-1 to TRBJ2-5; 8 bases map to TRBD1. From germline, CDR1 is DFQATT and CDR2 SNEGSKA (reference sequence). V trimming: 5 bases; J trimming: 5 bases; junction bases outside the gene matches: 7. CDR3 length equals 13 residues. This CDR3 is CSAGDRGRETQYF. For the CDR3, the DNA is TGCAGTGCTGGCGACAGGGGCCGGGAGACCCAGTACTTC.

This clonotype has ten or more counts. The CDR3 is CASSFWGTVHEQFF. DNA of the CDR3: TGTGCCAGCAGCTTTTGGGGTACGGTGCATGAGCAGTTCTTC. This sequence joins TRBV7-2 and TRBJ2-1; D unclear. The V and J ends lost 3 bases and 8 bases respectively, with 14 bases between them. Germline V gene sequence: CDR1 SGHTA, CDR2 FQGNSA. The CDR3 totals 14 residues.

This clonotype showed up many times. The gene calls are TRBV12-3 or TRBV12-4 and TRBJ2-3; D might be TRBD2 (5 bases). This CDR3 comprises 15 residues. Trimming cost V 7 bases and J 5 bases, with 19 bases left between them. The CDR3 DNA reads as TGTGCCAGCACCACCGGGGATAGCCCGGGAGATACGCAGTATTTT. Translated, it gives CASTTGDSPGDTQYF.

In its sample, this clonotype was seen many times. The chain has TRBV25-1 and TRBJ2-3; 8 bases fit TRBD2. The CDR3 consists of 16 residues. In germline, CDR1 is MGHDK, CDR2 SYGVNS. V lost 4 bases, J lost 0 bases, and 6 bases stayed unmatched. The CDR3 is CASSVPTSDSTDTQYF. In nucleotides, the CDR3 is TGTGCCAGCAGTGTGCCGACTAGCGATAGCACAGATACGCAGTATTTT.

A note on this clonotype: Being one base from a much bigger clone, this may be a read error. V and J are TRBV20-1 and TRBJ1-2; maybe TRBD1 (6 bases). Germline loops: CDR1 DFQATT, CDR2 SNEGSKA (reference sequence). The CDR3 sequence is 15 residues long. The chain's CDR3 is CCARGLGAMDYGYTF. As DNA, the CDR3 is TGCTGTGCTAGAGGGTTGGGGGCCATGGACTATGGCTACACCTTC.

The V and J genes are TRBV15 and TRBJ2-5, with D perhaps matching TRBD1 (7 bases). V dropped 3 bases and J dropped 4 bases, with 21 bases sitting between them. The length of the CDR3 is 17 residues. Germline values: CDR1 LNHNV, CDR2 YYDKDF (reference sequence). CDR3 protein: CATSSGQGGLIRETQYF. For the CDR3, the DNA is TGTGCCACCAGCAGCGGCCAGGGGGGCTTGATTAGAGAGACCCAGTACTTC. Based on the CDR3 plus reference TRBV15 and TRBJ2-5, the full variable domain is DAMVIQNPRYQVTQFGKPVTLSCSQTLNHNVMYWYQQKSSQAPKLLFHYYDKDFNNEADTPDNFQSRRPNTSFCFLDIRSPGLGDTAMYLCATSSGQGGLIRETQYFGPGTRLLVL.

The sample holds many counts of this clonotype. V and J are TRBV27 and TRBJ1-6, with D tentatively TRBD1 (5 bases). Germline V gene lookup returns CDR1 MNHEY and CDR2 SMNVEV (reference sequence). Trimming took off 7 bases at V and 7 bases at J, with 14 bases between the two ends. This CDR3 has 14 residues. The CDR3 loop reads CASKTGTENSPLHF. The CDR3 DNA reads TGTGCCAGCAAAACCGGGACGGAAAATTCACCCCTCCACTTT.

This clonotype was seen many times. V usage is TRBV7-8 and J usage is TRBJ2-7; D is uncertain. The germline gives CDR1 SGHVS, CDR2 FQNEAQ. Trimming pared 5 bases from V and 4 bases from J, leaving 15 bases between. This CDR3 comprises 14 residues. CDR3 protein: CASSPRSRVYEQYF. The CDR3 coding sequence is TGTGCCAGCAGCCCAAGGTCCCGGGTATACGAGCAGTACTTC. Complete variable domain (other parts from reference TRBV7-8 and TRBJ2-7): GAGVSQSPRYKVAKRGQDVALRCDPISGHVSLFWYQQALGQGPEFLTYFQNEAQLDKSGLPSDRFFAERPEGSVSTLKIQRTQQEDSAVYLCASSPRSRVYEQYFGPGTRLTVT.

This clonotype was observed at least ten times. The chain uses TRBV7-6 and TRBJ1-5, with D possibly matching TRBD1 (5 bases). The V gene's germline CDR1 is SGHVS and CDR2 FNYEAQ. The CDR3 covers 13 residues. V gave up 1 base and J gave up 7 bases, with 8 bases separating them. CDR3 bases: TGTGCCAGCAGCTTAGATACAGGACAGCCCCAGCATTTT. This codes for CASSLDTGQPQHF.

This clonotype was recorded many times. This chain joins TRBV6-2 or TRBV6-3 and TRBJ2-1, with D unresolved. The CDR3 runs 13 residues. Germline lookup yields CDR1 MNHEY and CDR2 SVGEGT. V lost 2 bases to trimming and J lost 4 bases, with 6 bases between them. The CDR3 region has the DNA TGTGCCAGCAGTTACGGAGTATACAATGAGCAGTTCTTC. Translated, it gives CASSYGVYNEQFF.

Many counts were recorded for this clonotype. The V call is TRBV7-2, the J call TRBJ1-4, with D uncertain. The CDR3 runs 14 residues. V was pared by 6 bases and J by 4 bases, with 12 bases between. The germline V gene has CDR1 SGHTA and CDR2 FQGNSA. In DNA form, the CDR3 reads TGTGCCAGCAGTAAAACCTTAATTAATGAAAAACTGTTTTTT. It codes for CASSKTLINEKLFF.

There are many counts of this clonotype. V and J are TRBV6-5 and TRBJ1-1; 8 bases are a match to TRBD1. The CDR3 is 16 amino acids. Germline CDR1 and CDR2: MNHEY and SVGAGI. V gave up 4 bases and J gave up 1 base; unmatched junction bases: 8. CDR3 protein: CASSSAGDRRNTEAFF. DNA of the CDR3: TGTGCCAGCAGTTCCGCGGGGGACAGGCGGAACACTGAAGCTTTCTTT.

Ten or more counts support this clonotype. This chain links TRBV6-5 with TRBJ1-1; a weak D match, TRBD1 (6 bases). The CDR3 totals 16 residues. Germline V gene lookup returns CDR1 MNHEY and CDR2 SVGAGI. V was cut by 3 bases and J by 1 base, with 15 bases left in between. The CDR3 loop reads CASSYKGGLANTEAFF. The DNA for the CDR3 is TGTGCCAGCAGTTATAAAGGGGGGCTGGCGAACACTGAAGCTTTCTTT.

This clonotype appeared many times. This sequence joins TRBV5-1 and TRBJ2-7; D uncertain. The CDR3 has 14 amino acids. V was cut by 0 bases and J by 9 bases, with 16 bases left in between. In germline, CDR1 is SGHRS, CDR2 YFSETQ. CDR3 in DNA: TGCGCCAGCAGCTTGGGGTCGCGGCTATTTGCGCAGTACTTC. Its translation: CASSLGSRLFAQYF.

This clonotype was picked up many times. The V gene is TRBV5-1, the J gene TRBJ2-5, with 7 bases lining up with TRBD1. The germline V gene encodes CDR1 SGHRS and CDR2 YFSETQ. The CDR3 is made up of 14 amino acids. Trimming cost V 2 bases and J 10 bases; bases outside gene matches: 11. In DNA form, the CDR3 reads TGCGCCAGCAGCTTAGGGACAGCCACGGTGGTCCAGTACTTC. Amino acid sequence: CASSLGTATVVQYF.